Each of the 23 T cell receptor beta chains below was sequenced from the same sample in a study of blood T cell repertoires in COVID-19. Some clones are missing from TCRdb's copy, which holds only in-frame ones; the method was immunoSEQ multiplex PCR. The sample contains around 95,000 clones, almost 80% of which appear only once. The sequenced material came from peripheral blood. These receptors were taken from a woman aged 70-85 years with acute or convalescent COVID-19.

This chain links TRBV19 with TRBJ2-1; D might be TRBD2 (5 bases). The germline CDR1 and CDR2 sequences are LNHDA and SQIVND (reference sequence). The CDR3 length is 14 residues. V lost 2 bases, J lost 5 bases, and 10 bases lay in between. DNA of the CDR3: TGTGCCAGTAGTATAAGTAGCGAAAACAATGAGCAGTTCTTC. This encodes CASSISSENNEQFF. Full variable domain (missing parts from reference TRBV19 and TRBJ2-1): DGGITQSPKYLFRKEGQNVTLSCEQNLNHDAMYWYRQDPGQGLRLIYYSQIVNDFQKGDIAEGYSVSREKKESFPLTVTSAQKNPTAFYLCASSISSENNEQFFGPGTRLTVL.

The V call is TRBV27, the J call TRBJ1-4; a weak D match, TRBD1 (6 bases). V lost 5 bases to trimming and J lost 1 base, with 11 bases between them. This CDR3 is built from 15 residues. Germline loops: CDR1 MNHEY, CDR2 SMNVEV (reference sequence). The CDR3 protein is CASSPTGRTNEKLFF. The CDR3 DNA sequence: TGTGCCAGCAGTCCCACAGGGCGAACTAATGAAAAACTGTTTTTT.

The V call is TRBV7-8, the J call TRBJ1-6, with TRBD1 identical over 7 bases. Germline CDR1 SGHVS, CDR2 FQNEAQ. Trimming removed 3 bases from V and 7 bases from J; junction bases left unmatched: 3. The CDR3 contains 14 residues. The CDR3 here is CASSFDRANSPLHF. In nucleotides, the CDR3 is TGTGCCAGCAGCTTTGACAGGGCCAATTCACCCCTCCACTTT.

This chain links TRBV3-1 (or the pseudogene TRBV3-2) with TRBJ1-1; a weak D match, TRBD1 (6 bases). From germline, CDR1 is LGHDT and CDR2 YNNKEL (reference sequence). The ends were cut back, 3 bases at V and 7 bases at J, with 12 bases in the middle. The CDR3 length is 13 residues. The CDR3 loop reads CASSHGTFDEAFF. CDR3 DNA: TGTGCCAGCAGCCATGGGACATTCGATGAAGCTTTCTTT.

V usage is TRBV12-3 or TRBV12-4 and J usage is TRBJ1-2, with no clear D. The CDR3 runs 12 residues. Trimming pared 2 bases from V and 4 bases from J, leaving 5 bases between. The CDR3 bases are TGTGCCAGCAGTTTACGGTTCTATGGCTACACCTTC. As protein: CASSLRFYGYTF.

CDR3 nucleotides: TGTGCCAGCTCATCTCCGGGACAGGGGGCGATCGGGGAGCTGTTTTTT. Translation: CASSSPGQGAIGELFF. The gene calls are TRBV18 and TRBJ2-2, with 12 bases that match TRBD1. V gave up 5 bases and J gave up 7 bases; unmatched junction bases: 8. Germline assignment: CDR1 KGHSH and CDR2 LQKENI. The CDR3 covers 16 residues.

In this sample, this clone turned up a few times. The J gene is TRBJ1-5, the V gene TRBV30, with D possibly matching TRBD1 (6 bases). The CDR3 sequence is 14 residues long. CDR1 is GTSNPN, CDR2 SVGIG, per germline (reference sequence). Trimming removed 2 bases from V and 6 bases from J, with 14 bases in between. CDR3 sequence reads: CAWSLTGRVQPQHF. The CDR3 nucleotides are TGTGCCTGGAGTCTTACAGGGAGGGTTCAGCCCCAGCATTTT.

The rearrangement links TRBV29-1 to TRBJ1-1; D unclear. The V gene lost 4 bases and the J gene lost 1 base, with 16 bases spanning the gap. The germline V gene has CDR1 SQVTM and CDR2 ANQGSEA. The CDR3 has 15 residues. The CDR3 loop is CSVAWGDRPNTEAFF. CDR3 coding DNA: TGCAGCGTTGCTTGGGGAGACCGCCCGAACACTGAAGCTTTCTTT. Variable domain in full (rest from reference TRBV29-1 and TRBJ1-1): SAVISQKPSRDICQRGTSLTIQCQVDSQVTMMFWYRQQPGQSLTLIATANQGSEATYESGFVIDKFPISRPNLTFSTLTVSNMSPEDSSIYLCSVAWGDRPNTEAFFGQGTRLTVV.

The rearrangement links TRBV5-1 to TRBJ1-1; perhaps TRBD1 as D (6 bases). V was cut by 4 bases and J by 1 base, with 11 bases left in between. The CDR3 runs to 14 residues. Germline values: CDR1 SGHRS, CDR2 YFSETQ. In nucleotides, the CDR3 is TGCGCCAGCAGCATGGACAGATCGAACACTGAAGCTTTCTTT. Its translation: CASSMDRSNTEAFF.

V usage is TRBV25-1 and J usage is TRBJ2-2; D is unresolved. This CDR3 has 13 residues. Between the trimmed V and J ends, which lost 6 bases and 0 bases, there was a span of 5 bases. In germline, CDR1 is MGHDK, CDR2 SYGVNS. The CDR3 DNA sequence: TGTGCCAGCAGACAGACGAACACCGGGGAGCTGTTTTTT. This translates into CASRQTNTGELFF.

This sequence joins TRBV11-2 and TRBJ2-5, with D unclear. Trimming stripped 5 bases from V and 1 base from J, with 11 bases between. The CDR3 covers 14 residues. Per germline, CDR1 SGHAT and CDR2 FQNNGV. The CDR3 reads CASSPPGGQETQYF. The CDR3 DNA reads TGTGCCAGCAGCCCCCCCGGCGGCCAAGAGACCCAGTACTTC.

The CDR3 loop reads CASNKGQGLDSGYTF. For the CDR3, the DNA is TGTGCCAGCAACAAGGGACAGGGACTGGATTCAGGCTACACCTTC. This chain joins TRBV3-1 (or the pseudogene TRBV3-2) and TRBJ1-2; 9 bases are shared with TRBD1. V dropped 7 bases and J dropped 8; count of bases not matched to a gene: 14. This CDR3 region has 15 residues. Germline assignment: CDR1 LGHDT and CDR2 YNNKEL (reference sequence).

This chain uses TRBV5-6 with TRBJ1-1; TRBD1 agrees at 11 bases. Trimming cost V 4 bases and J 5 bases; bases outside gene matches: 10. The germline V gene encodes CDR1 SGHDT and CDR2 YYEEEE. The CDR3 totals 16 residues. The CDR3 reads CASSPGTGGERTEAFF. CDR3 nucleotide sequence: TGTGCCAGCAGCCCCGGGACAGGGGGAGAGAGGACTGAAGCTTTCTTT.

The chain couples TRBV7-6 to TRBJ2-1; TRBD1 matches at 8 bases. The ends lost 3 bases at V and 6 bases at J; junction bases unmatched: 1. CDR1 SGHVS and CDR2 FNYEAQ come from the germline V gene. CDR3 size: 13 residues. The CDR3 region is CASSLGQVNEQFF. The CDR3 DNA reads TGTGCCAGCAGCTTGGGACAGGTCAATGAGCAGTTCTTC.

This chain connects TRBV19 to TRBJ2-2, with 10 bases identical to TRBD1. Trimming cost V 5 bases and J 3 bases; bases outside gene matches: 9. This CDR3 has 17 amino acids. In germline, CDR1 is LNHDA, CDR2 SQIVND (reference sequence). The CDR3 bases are TGTGCCAGTAGTTTCGACAGGGGGCGCGACTACACCGGGGAGCTGTTTTTT. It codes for CASSFDRGRDYTGELFF.

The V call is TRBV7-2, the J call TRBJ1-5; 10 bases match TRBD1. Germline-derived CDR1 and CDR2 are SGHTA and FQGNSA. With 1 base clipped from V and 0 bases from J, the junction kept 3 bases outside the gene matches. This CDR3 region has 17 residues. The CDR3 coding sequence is TGTGCCAGCAGCTTAGTAGGGACAGGGGATAGCAATCAGCCCCAGCATTTT. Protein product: CASSLVGTGDSNQPQHF. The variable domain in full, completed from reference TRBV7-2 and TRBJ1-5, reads GAGVSQSPSNKVTEKGKDVELRCDPISGHTALYWYRQSLGQGLEFLIYFQGNSAPDKSGLPSDRFSAERTGGSVSTLTIQRTQQEDSAVYLCASSLVGTGDSNQPQHFGDGTRLSIL.

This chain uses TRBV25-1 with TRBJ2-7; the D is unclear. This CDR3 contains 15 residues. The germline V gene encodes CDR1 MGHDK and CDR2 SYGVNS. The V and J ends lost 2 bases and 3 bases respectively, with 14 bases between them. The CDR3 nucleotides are TGTGCCAGCAGTGAAATTGGCAGTCGAAGCTACGAGCAGTACTTC. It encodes CASSEIGSRSYEQYF.

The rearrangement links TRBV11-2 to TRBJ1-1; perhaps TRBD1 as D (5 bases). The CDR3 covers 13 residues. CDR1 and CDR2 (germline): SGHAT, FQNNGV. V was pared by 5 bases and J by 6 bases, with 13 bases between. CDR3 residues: CASSPRQRSEAFF. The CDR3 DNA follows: TGTGCCAGCAGCCCAAGACAGCGTTCTGAAGCTTTCTTT.

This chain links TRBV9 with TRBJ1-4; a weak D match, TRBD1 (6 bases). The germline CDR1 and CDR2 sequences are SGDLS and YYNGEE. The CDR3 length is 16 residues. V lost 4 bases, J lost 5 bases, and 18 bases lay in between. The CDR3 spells CASSPRGAVSNEKLFF. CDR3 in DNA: TGTGCCAGCAGCCCCCGGGGGGCGGTCTCGAATGAAAAACTGTTTTTT.

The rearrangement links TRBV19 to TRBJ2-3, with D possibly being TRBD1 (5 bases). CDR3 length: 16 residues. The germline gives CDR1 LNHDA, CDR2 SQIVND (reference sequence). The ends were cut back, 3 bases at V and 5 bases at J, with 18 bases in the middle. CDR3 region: CASSIRSPPQGDTQYF. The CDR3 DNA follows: TGTGCCAGTAGTATCCGGTCCCCCCCGCAGGGAGATACGCAGTATTTT.

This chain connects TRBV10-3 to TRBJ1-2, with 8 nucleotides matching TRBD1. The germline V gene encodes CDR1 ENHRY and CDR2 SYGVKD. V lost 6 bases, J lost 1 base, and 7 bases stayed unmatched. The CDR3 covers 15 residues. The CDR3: CAIRTGEDFNYGYTF. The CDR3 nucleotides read TGTGCCATCAGGACAGGGGAGGATTTTAACTATGGCTACACCTTC.

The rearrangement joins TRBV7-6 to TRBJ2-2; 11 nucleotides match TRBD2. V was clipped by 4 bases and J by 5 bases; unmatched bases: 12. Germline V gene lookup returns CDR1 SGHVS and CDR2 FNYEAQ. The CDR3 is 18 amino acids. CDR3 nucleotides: TGTGCCAGCAGCTCGAGGAGGGCTAGCGGGGGGAATACCGGGGAGCTGTTTTTT. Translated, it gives CASSSRRASGGNTGELFF.

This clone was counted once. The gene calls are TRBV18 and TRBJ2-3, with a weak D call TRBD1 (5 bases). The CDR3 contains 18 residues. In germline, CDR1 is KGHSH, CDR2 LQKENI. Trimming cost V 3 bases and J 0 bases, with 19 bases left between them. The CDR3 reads CASSPYLPSQGSTDTQYF. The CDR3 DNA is TGTGCCAGCTCACCGTATCTCCCCTCTCAGGGTAGCACAGATACGCAGTATTTT.